This TCR beta chain was retrieved from a study of T-cell memory formation after mild COVID-19. Study results and limitations: Clones which contracted sat mainly in CM and EM if CD4+, and in EMRA if CD8+.

The CDR3 spans 16 residues. Germline CDR1 reads MNHEY; CDR2 reads SVGEGT. Trimming took 2 bases from V and 0 from J, leaving 11 bases between them. A few counts support this clonotype. The antigen is unknown. TCRdb ran MiXCR on the 5' RACE reads and lists one entry per CDR3 protein. This table holds roughly 48,000 distinct CDR3 sequences, 25% to 30% found once. The source is a man between 18 and 35 years old who had mild COVID-19 (a few samples of this study predate the infection). Cell type and time point are not known. This chain joins TRBV6-2 or TRBV6-3 and TRBJ2-1, with D unclear. Sequencing was done on a sample of PBMCs or a T cell subset sorted from them (not recorded which). The CDR3 region has the DNA TGTGCCAGCAGTTACATGTTGGCCCGCTCCTACAATGAGCAGTTCTTC. It codes for CASSYMLARSYNEQFF.